The 8 T cell receptor beta chains below all came from one sample that was sequenced in a study of cytomegalovirus exposure and HLA in healthy donors. 60 Vbeta and 13 Jbeta primers were used in PCR. Sequencing was performed with immunoSEQ multiplex PCR; in TCRdb, only in-frame clones are kept and a portion is missing. The sample carries 200,000 or so clones, 82% recorded once. The specimen was PBMCs. These receptors originate from a boy between 2 and 10 years old in good health and CMV-seronegative.

The V and J genes are TRBV6-5 and TRBJ2-5; 8 nucleotides match TRBD1. Trimming at V came to 2 bases and at J to 6 bases, leaving 5 bases not matched to a gene. This CDR3 spans 14 amino acids. Germline V gives CDR1 MNHEY, CDR2 SVGAGI. The CDR3 DNA reads TGTGCCAGCAGTTACCCAGGGGGCGGGCAGACCCAGTACTTC. As protein: CASSYPGGGQTQYF.

V is TRBV5-4 and J is TRBJ1-2, with a possible D match to TRBD1 (5 bases). The CDR3 sequence is 12 residues long. With 4 bases removed from V and 8 bases from J, the gap between germline ends came to 12 bases. Germline assignment: CDR1 SGHNT and CDR2 YYREEE (reference sequence). The DNA for the CDR3 is TGTGCCAGCAGCCCTGGAACAGGAGGCTACACCTTC. This translates into CASSPGTGGYTF.

The chain employs TRBV27 and TRBJ2-7, with TRBD1 as a possible D gene (7 bases). Trimming shortened V by 4 bases and J by 3 bases, and 13 bases separated the two germline ends. Germline values: CDR1 MNHEY, CDR2 SMNVEV (reference sequence). This CDR3 comprises 14 residues. CDR3 region: CASSWGAGGYEQYF. CDR3 bases: TGTGCCAGCAGTTGGGGGGCAGGGGGCTACGAGCAGTACTTC.

As DNA, the CDR3 is TGTGCCAGCAGCTTGATTAGCGGGGGGTTTTTCCACAATGAGCAGTTCTTC. It codes for CASSLISGGFFHNEQFF. The V call is TRBV5-4, the J call TRBJ2-1; 10 bases agree with TRBD2. The CDR3 spans 17 residues. Germline values: CDR1 SGHNT, CDR2 YYREEE (reference sequence). Trimming at V came to 1 base and at J to 5 bases, leaving 9 bases not matched to a gene.

This rearrangement joins TRBV11-3 to TRBJ2-3, with a weak D call TRBD2 (6 bases). The V gene lost 1 base and the J gene lost 2 bases, with 13 bases spanning the gap. The CDR3 runs 16 residues. Germline V gene sequence: CDR1 SGHNT, CDR2 YENEEA. The CDR3 DNA sequence: TGTGCCAGCAGCTTAGGCCCTAGCGCTTACACAGATACGCAGTATTTT. Its translation: CASSLGPSAYTDTQYF.

J is TRBJ2-5 and V is TRBV5-1; D is possibly TRBD2 (6 bases). The CDR3 runs 17 residues. With 3 bases removed from V and 2 bases from J, the gap between germline ends came to 20 bases. The germline CDR1 and CDR2 sequences are SGHRS and YFSETQ. DNA of the CDR3: TGCGCCAGCAGCTGGGGACTCAGAAGGGGAGAACAAGAGACCCAGTACTTC. Residues: CASSWGLRRGEQETQYF.

J is TRBJ1-2 and V is TRBV4-3; D is ambiguous. Deletions cut 0 bases from V and 3 bases from J, with 8 bases between. The CDR3 is 14 residues long. Germline V gives CDR1 LGHNA, CDR2 YSLEER. The CDR3: CASSQDRYDYGYTF. CDR3 DNA sequence: TGCGCCAGCAGCCAAGATCGGTATGACTATGGCTACACCTTC.

The chain recombines TRBV5-6 with TRBJ1-4; TRBD1 is a possible D gene (5 bases). The V end lost 4 bases, the J end lost 8 bases, and 24 bases lay between the germline ends. CDR3 size: 17 residues. From germline, CDR1 is SGHDT and CDR2 YYEEEE. The CDR3 DNA reads as TGTGCCAGCAGCGCAAGTTGGGAGGCAGGGAGAAAAGAAAAACTGTTTTTT. This codes for CASSASWEAGRKEKLFF.